Only a few counts were recorded for the clone carrying this TCR beta chain. Stable Graves' hyperthyroidism denoted no ophthalmopathy progression over 18 months. Hyperthyroidism, newly diagnosed and lasting under 2 months, affected patients aged 18 to 65. Uncontrolled infection, other autoimmune disease, pregnancy or lactation led to exclusion. The authors obtained PBMCs from 7.5 to 10 ml of fresh peripheral blood. This sample stems from a study of T cells in Graves' hyperthyroidism and ophthalmopathy. TCR beta CDR3 regions were amplified from RNA. The study used the HTBI primer set for a first-round RT-PCR of the TCR CDR3. A single record per CDR3 protein comes from TCRdb applying MiXCR to the multiplex PCR reads. The sample consists of hundreds of thousands of distinct CDR3 sequences, 25% of them appearing once. The CDR3 is 14 amino acids. The V and J ends lost 11 bases and 0 bases respectively, with 14 bases between them. CDR1 and CDR2 from the germline V gene are MNHNS and SASEGT.

The sequencing sample was made of blood. The sequence was collected from a man between 50 and 59 years old with Graves' hyperthyroidism. J is TRBJ1-5 and V is TRBV6-1, with D unresolved. The DNA for the CDR3 is TGTGCCGCGACCCGGGGAAATAGCAATCAGCCCCAGCATTTT. It encodes CAATRGNSNQPQHF.